This T cell receptor beta chain was obtained from a study of PD-1 blockade in classical Hodgkin lymphoma. Whole-study results and caveats: For complete responders, baseline diversity was comparable to that of newly diagnosed patients. Among the patients, those starting nivolumab under 1 year after ASCT were excluded. By cycle point C4D1, TCR diversity had risen significantly in CD4+ cells (but not CD8+ cells).

Profiling relied on immunoSEQ multiplex PCR, and the TCRdb table lists in-frame clones only, not all of them. The sample records about 50,000 clones, about 80% being singletons. Regarding time point: cycle 4 day 1 (C4D1), after less than 7 weeks of nivolumab. With no exception, relapse followed autologous stem cell transplantation in all patients, and brentuximab vedotin exposure varied. The CDR3 covers 14 residues. CDR1 LGHNA and CDR2 YSLEER come from the germline V gene. The ends were cut back, 4 bases at V and 2 bases at J, with 9 bases in the middle. Concerning this clone itself: Its antigen is as yet unknown.

The sample was peripheral blood mononuclear cells (PBMCs), taken before the fourth cycle of nivolumab. The clonotype comes from a human donor with classical Hodgkin lymphoma. V gene TRBV4-3 combines with J gene TRBJ1-3; D may be TRBD1 (5 bases). The CDR3 DNA follows: TGCGCCAGCAGCCCCGGACAAGCTGGAAACACCATATATTTT. It specifies CASSPGQAGNTIYF.